A selection of T cell receptor beta chains follows, all from one sample in a study of vaccination and CD4 T cells after COVID-19. TCRdb itself ran the PCR reads through MiXCR, one entry per CDR3 protein. This table holds 1,700 or so distinct CDR3 sequences, 65% to 80% found once. These receptors have no identified antigens. This material consisted of CD4+ T cells from blood, cultured in vitro, taken after SARS-CoV-2 vaccination. The receptors were sampled from a human donor who had recovered from COVID-19. CDR3s include the opening cysteine and the closing phenylalanine or tryptophan. A D gene is named only where the DNA matches it firmly. Clone size is given for some rows only: seen once, a few or many times, or a class if the clone is expanded.

J gene: TRBJ1-1; D gene: TRBD1; CDR3 length: 20; clone size: .; V gene: TRBV15; CDR3 protein: CATSPGTGGIERRSGSEAFF; CDR3 DNA: TGTGCCACCAGCCCAGGGACAGGTGGAATCGAACGTCGTTCGGGGTCTGAAGCTTTCTTT
J gene: TRBJ2-3; D gene: .; CDR3 length: 15; clone size: .; V gene: TRBV11-1; CDR3 protein: CASSLSGDGADTQYF; CDR3 DNA: TGTGCCAGCAGCTTATCGGGAGACGGAGCAGATACGCAGTATTTT
J gene: TRBJ2-3; D gene: TRBD2; CDR3 length: 17; clone size: .; V gene: TRBV6-1; CDR3 protein: CASSVPWASGSPDTQYF; CDR3 DNA: TGTGCCAGCAGTGTACCATGGGCTAGCGGGAGCCCAGATACGCAGTATTTT
J gene: TRBJ1-2; D gene: .; CDR3 length: 12; clone size: .; V gene: TRBV5-4; CDR3 protein: CASSQDSYGYTF; CDR3 DNA: TGTGCCAGCAGCCAGGACAGTTATGGCTACACCTTC
J gene: TRBJ1-6; D gene: TRBD1; CDR3 length: 16; clone size: .; V gene: TRBV19; CDR3 protein: CASSGGQGVENSPLHF; CDR3 DNA: TGTGCCAGTAGTGGGGGACAGGGGGTGGAAAATTCACCCCTCCACTTT
J gene: TRBJ1-6; D gene: .; CDR3 length: 14; clone size: .; V gene: TRBV20-1; CDR3 protein: CSAKTDEYNSPLHF; CDR3 DNA: TGCAGTGCAAAGACGGATGAGTATAATTCACCCCTCCACTTT
J gene: TRBJ2-3; D gene: TRBD2; CDR3 length: 18; clone size: .; V gene: TRBV27; CDR3 protein: CASSSLTSGTLRTDTQYF; CDR3 DNA: TGTGCCAGCAGTTCTCTAACTAGCGGGACCCTTCGCACAGATACGCAGTATTTT
J gene: TRBJ2-7; D gene: TRBD1; CDR3 length: 14; clone size: .; V gene: TRBV28; CDR3 protein: CATQTGSLSYEQYF; CDR3 DNA: TGTGCCACCCAGACAGGGTCACTCTCCTACGAGCAGTACTTC
J gene: TRBJ2-3; D gene: .; CDR3 length: 14; clone size: .; V gene: TRBV27; CDR3 protein: CASSIGTSTDTQYF; CDR3 DNA: TGTGCCAGCAGTATAGGGACTAGCACAGATACGCAGTATTTT
J gene: TRBJ1-2; D gene: .; CDR3 length: 15; clone size: .; V gene: TRBV20-1; CDR3 protein: CSARDLRTLYYGYTF; CDR3 DNA: TGCAGTGCTAGAGATCTCAGGACACTCTACTATGGCTACACCTTC
J gene: TRBJ2-7; D gene: TRBD2; CDR3 length: 16; clone size: .; V gene: TRBV20-1; CDR3 protein: CSADSAGAGLAGEQYF; CDR3 DNA: TGCAGTGCTGATTCAGCGGGAGCGGGATTAGCAGGCGAGCAGTACTTC
J gene: TRBJ2-7; D gene: .; CDR3 length: 11; clone size: .; V gene: TRBV10-2; CDR3 protein: CASSGSYEQYF; CDR3 DNA: TGCGCCAGCAGCGGGTCTTACGAGCAGTACTTC
J gene: TRBJ1-1; D gene: .; CDR3 length: 13; clone size: .; V gene: TRBV29-1; CDR3 protein: CSARTPENTEAFF; CDR3 DNA: TGCAGCGCCCGGACACCCGAGAACACTGAAGCTTTCTTT
J gene: TRBJ2-1; D gene: .; CDR3 length: 11; clone size: .; V gene: TRBV6-1; CDR3 protein: CASSPTSEQFF; CDR3 DNA: TGTGCCAGCAGCCCTACGAGCGAGCAGTTCTTC
J gene: TRBJ2-3; D gene: TRBD2; CDR3 length: 16; clone size: .; V gene: TRBV19; CDR3 protein: CASSIWTSGGADTQYF; CDR3 DNA: TGTGCCAGTAGTATATGGACTAGCGGGGGCGCAGATACGCAGTATTTT
J gene: TRBJ2-2; D gene: TRBD1; CDR3 length: 15; clone size: medium-sized; V gene: TRBV27; CDR3 protein: CASSSGDRDTGELFF; CDR3 DNA: TGTGCCAGCAGTTCCGGAGACAGGGACACCGGGGAGCTGTTTTTT
J gene: TRBJ2-5; D gene: TRBD2; CDR3 length: 18; clone size: .; V gene: TRBV7-9; CDR3 protein: CASSSRIYSGGASETQYF; CDR3 DNA: TGTGCCAGCAGCTCGAGAATCTATAGCGGGGGGGCCAGTGAGACCCAGTACTTC
J gene: TRBJ2-3; D gene: TRBD1; CDR3 length: 15; clone size: .; V gene: TRBV24-1; CDR3 protein: CATSEGQGWADTQYF; CDR3 DNA: TGTGCCACCAGTGAAGGACAGGGTTGGGCAGATACGCAGTATTTT
J gene: TRBJ1-2; D gene: .; CDR3 length: 15; clone size: .; V gene: TRBV15; CDR3 protein: CATSRDRGPGYGYTF; CDR3 DNA: TGTGCCACCAGCAGAGACCGGGGGCCCGGCTATGGCTACACCTTC
J gene: TRBJ2-7; D gene: .; CDR3 length: 11; clone size: .; V gene: TRBV6-2/TRBV6-3; CDR3 protein: CASSYFDEQYF; CDR3 DNA: TGTGCCAGCAGTTACTTCGACGAGCAGTACTTC
J gene: TRBJ2-7; D gene: .; CDR3 length: 15; clone size: .; V gene: TRBV20-1; CDR3 protein: CSAIPREPGAYEQYF; CDR3 DNA: TGCAGTGCTATCCCTAGGGAGCCGGGGGCCTACGAGCAGTACTTC
J gene: TRBJ1-2; D gene: TRBD1; CDR3 length: 14; clone size: medium-sized; V gene: TRBV20-1; CDR3 protein: CSAAGGFANYGYTF; CDR3 DNA: TGCAGTGCTGCAGGGGGCTTCGCTAACTATGGCTACACCTTC
J gene: TRBJ1-5; D gene: TRBD1; CDR3 length: 16; clone size: .; V gene: TRBV6-5; CDR3 protein: CASSYPRTGKNQPQHF; CDR3 DNA: TGTGCCAGCAGTTACCCCCGGACAGGGAAGAATCAGCCCCAGCATTTT
J gene: TRBJ2-7; D gene: TRBD1; CDR3 length: 14; clone size: .; V gene: TRBV12-3/TRBV12-4; CDR3 protein: CASRDGTVSYEQYF; CDR3 DNA: TGTGCCAGCAGGGATGGGACAGTATCCTACGAGCAGTACTTC
J gene: TRBJ2-3; D gene: .; CDR3 length: 14; clone size: few; V gene: TRBV20-1; CDR3 protein: CSAILRGGTDTQYF; CDR3 DNA: TGCAGTGCTATTCTGAGAGGGGGCACAGATACGCAGTATTTT
J gene: TRBJ2-1; D gene: .; CDR3 length: 11; clone size: .; V gene: TRBV20-1; CDR3 protein: CSARDYPEQFF; CDR3 DNA: TGCAGTGCTAGAGATTACCCTGAGCAGTTCTTC
J gene: TRBJ2-6; D gene: .; CDR3 length: 17; clone size: .; V gene: TRBV4-1; CDR3 protein: CASSQAPGRSGANVLTF; CDR3 DNA: TGCGCCAGCAGCCAAGCCCCGGGGAGGTCTGGGGCCAACGTCCTGACTTTC
J gene: TRBJ1-1; D gene: .; CDR3 length: 16; clone size: .; V gene: TRBV12-3/TRBV12-4; CDR3 protein: CASSATTYKGSTEAFF; CDR3 DNA: TGTGCCAGCAGCGCCACAACATACAAGGGAAGCACTGAAGCTTTCTTT
J gene: TRBJ2-5; D gene: .; CDR3 length: 13; clone size: few; V gene: TRBV7-7; CDR3 protein: CASSTQGGETQYF; CDR3 DNA: TGTGCTAGCAGCACGCAGGGGGGAGAGACCCAGTACTTC
J gene: TRBJ1-5; D gene: .; CDR3 length: 16; clone size: .; V gene: TRBV30; CDR3 protein: CAWSALTGDSNQPQHF; CDR3 DNA: TGTGCCTGGAGTGCCCTCACGGGAGATAGCAATCAGCCCCAGCATTTT
J gene: TRBJ1-1; D gene: .; CDR3 length: 14; clone size: .; V gene: TRBV7-2; CDR3 protein: CASSLVRQATEAFF; CDR3 DNA: TGTGCCAGCAGCTTAGTCCGACAAGCCACTGAAGCTTTCTTT
J gene: TRBJ2-4; D gene: .; CDR3 length: 19; clone size: few; V gene: TRBV15; CDR3 protein: CATSSDRAKGFGSKNIQYF; CDR3 DNA: TGTGCCACCAGCAGTGACCGGGCTAAGGGGTTCGGATCCAAAAACATTCAGTACTTC
J gene: TRBJ1-5; D gene: .; CDR3 length: 13; clone size: few; V gene: TRBV7-8; CDR3 protein: CASSLGDNQPQHF; CDR3 DNA: TGTGCCAGCAGCTTAGGAGACAATCAGCCCCAGCATTTT
J gene: TRBJ2-1; D gene: .; CDR3 length: 11; clone size: .; V gene: TRBV2; CDR3 protein: CASSAGTKQFF; CDR3 DNA: TGTGCCAGCAGTGCCGGGACCAAGCAGTTCTTC
J gene: TRBJ2-1; D gene: TRBD2; CDR3 length: 11; clone size: once; V gene: TRBV2; CDR3 protein: CASSQTSTQFF; CDR3 DNA: TGTGCCAGCAGCCAGACTAGCACGCAGTTCTTC
J gene: TRBJ2-2; D gene: TRBD1; CDR3 length: 16; clone size: .; V gene: TRBV15; CDR3 protein: CATSRDDRAKTGELFF; CDR3 DNA: TGTGCCACCAGCAGAGATGACAGGGCGAAAACCGGGGAGCTGTTTTTT
J gene: TRBJ1-5; D gene: .; CDR3 length: 13; clone size: few; V gene: TRBV19; CDR3 protein: CASSMGRDQPQHF; CDR3 DNA: TGTGCCAGTAGTATGGGCAGGGATCAGCCCCAGCATTTT
J gene: TRBJ2-2; D gene: TRBD1; CDR3 length: 15; clone size: .; V gene: TRBV28; CDR3 protein: CASSFGTANTGELFF; CDR3 DNA: TGTGCCAGCAGCTTTGGGACAGCGAACACCGGGGAGCTGTTTTTT
J gene: TRBJ1-4; D gene: .; CDR3 length: 15; clone size: .; V gene: TRBV15; CDR3 protein: CATSRTGRTNEKLFF; CDR3 DNA: TGTGCCACCAGCAGAACAGGGAGGACTAATGAAAAACTGTTTTTT
J gene: TRBJ1-3; D gene: .; CDR3 length: 14; clone size: .; V gene: TRBV7-9; CDR3 protein: CASSQKSSGNTIYF; CDR3 DNA: TGTGCCAGCAGCCAGAAGAGCTCTGGAAACACCATATATTTT
J gene: TRBJ1-1; D gene: .; CDR3 length: 14; clone size: few; V gene: TRBV2; CDR3 protein: CASNYRDVNTEAFF; CDR3 DNA: TGTGCCAGCAATTACAGGGATGTGAACACTGAAGCTTTCTTT
J gene: TRBJ2-2; D gene: TRBD2; CDR3 length: 16; clone size: few; V gene: TRBV6-1; CDR3 protein: CASRGGGISQGGELFF; CDR3 DNA: TGTGCCAGCAGGGGGGGAGGGATTTCCCAGGGCGGGGAGCTGTTTTTT
J gene: TRBJ1-6; D gene: TRBD1; CDR3 length: 15; clone size: .; V gene: TRBV2; CDR3 protein: CASKPGTDYNSPLHF; CDR3 DNA: TGTGCCAGCAAACCCGGGACAGACTATAATTCACCCCTCCACTTT
J gene: TRBJ1-5; D gene: .; CDR3 length: 16; clone size: .; V gene: TRBV2; CDR3 protein: CASSEGRVGSNQPQHF; CDR3 DNA: TGTGCCAGCAGTGAAGGGAGAGTGGGAAGCAATCAGCCCCAGCATTTT
J gene: TRBJ2-2; D gene: .; CDR3 length: 14; clone size: .; V gene: TRBV7-6; CDR3 protein: CASSSTTNTGELFF; CDR3 DNA: TGTGCCAGCAGCTCTACAACGAACACCGGGGAGCTGTTTTTT
J gene: TRBJ1-1; D gene: TRBD1; CDR3 length: 12; clone size: .; V gene: TRBV19; CDR3 protein: CASTGGTDQAFF; CDR3 DNA: TGTGCCAGTACTGGAGGGACAGATCAAGCTTTCTTT
J gene: TRBJ2-1; D gene: TRBD2; CDR3 length: 15; clone size: .; V gene: TRBV7-6; CDR3 protein: CASSIGLVSIDEQFF; CDR3 DNA: TGTGCCAGCAGCATAGGACTAGTTAGTATCGATGAGCAGTTCTTC